The next 20 T cell receptor beta chains were all read from a single sample in a study of control samples from healthy donors and cancer patients. Libraries were prepared by immunoSEQ multiplex PCR; TCRdb keeps only in-frame clonotypes and omits some of them. In the table there are roughly 160,000 clones, about 91% of which are singletons. Sequencing was performed on blood. The receptor source for this set is a woman aged 25 to 39 in good health.

The chain has TRBV6-1 and TRBJ1-5, with D unresolved. V lost 0 bases and J lost 6, with 15 bases in between. This CDR3 has 16 residues. CDR1 and CDR2 from the germline V gene are MNHNS and SASEGT. DNA for the CDR3: TGTGCCAGCAGTGAAGCGCTTTGGGGTGCGGGTCAGCCCCAGCATTTT. This encodes CASSEALWGAGQPQHF.

V and J are TRBV7-6 and TRBJ1-1; possibly TRBD1 for D (5 bases). The CDR3 runs 13 residues. In germline, CDR1 is SGHVS, CDR2 FNYEAQ. V lost 5 bases and J lost 4, with 11 bases in between. CDR3 sequence reads: CASSLREGTEAFF. CDR3 nucleotide sequence: TGTGCCAGCAGCCTCAGGGAGGGCACTGAAGCTTTCTTT.

V usage is TRBV6-5 and J usage is TRBJ1-1; no definite D call. The CDR3 loop spans 15 amino acids. In germline, CDR1 is MNHEY, CDR2 SVGAGI. Trimming took 6 bases from V and 0 from J, leaving 14 bases between them. The CDR3 here is CASSLMRAMNTEAFF. CDR3 coding DNA: TGTGCCAGCAGCCTTATGAGAGCCATGAACACTGAAGCTTTCTTT.

J is TRBJ2-5 and V is TRBV7-9; D not certain. V gave up 4 bases and J gave up 0 bases, with 12 bases separating them. The germline V gene encodes CDR1 SEHNR and CDR2 FQNEAQ (reference sequence). CDR3 size: 15 residues. The CDR3 region has the DNA TGTGCCAGCAGCTCCGTAGGCCAGTACCAAGAGACCCAGTACTTC. It codes for CASSSVGQYQETQYF.

This clone is deemed medium-sized. The chain couples TRBV7-5 to TRBJ1-3; the table's D call of TRBD1 was not tested on the DNA. TRBV7-5 constitutes a pseudogene. The CDR3 totals 18 residues. Here the CDR3 DNA reads TGTGTCAGCAGGAAGTCCGGCAGCATCTATCACTCTGGAAACACCATATATTTT. It codes for CVSRKSGSIYHSGNTIYF.

The chain links TRBV6-2 or TRBV6-3 to TRBJ2-7; D is unresolved. This CDR3 spans 12 amino acids. Germline lookup yields CDR1 MNHEY and CDR2 SVGEGT. V was pared by 5 bases and J by 3 bases, with 8 bases between. The CDR3 region is CASSGELYEQYF. CDR3 sequence (DNA): TGTGCCAGCAGTGGAGAACTCTACGAGCAGTACTTC.

The rearrangement uses TRBV4-1 and TRBJ2-6; no clear D. V gave up 4 bases and J gave up 0 bases, with 4 bases separating them. Per germline, CDR1 MGHRA and CDR2 YSYEKL. CDR3 length: 14 amino acids. The CDR3 is CASSRTSGANVLTF. The CDR3 bases are TGCGCCAGCAGCCGGACCTCTGGGGCCAACGTCCTGACTTTC.

The chain carries TRBV19 and TRBJ2-2, with D tentatively TRBD2 (6 bases). This CDR3 spans 14 amino acids. The V end lost 8 bases, the J end lost 4 bases, and 14 bases lay between the germline ends. Looked up from germline, CDR1 is LNHDA and CDR2 is SQIVND (reference sequence). The CDR3 spells CASGRGQRTGELFF. CDR3 in DNA: TGTGCCAGTGGGCGGGGCCAACGCACCGGGGAGCTGTTTTTT.

This CDR3 reads CASSSDRRGTQYF. Here the CDR3 DNA reads TGCGCCAGCAGCTCGGACAGGCGGGGGACCCAGTACTTC. The chain couples TRBV5-1 to TRBJ2-5; possible D gene TRBD1, 7 bases. The CDR3 length is 13 residues. Germline CDR1 reads SGHRS; CDR2 reads YFSETQ. The V end lost 3 bases, the J end lost 7 bases, and 13 bases lay between the germline ends.

This chain connects TRBV10-3 to TRBJ2-7; weak D call: TRBD2 (5 bases). In germline, CDR1 is ENHRY, CDR2 SYGVKD. The CDR3 length is 14 residues. Trimming shortened V by 5 bases and J by 6 bases, and 17 bases separated the two germline ends. CDR3 DNA: TGTGCCATCAGTCTAAAAGCCGGGATGGCCGAGCAGTACTTC. Its protein is CAISLKAGMAEQYF.

V is TRBV15 and J is TRBJ2-1; 8 bases map to TRBD2. Germline V lookup: CDR1 LNHNV, CDR2 YYDKDF (reference sequence). There are 16 residues in the CDR3. V was pared by 0 bases and J by 7 bases, with 8 bases of the junction left unmatched. The CDR3, as DNA: TGTGCCACCAGCAGAGATGTGGGCGGGAGGAAAAATGAGCAGTTCTTC. It encodes CATSRDVGGRKNEQFF.

The chain has TRBV5-1 and TRBJ1-1, with unresolved D. Germline CDR1 is SGHRS and CDR2 is YFSETQ. The CDR3 sequence is 11 residues long. V lost 0 bases, J lost 6 bases, and 3 bases lay in between. The CDR3 loop is CASSLGPEAFF. CDR3 in DNA: TGCGCCAGCAGCTTGGGGCCTGAAGCTTTCTTT.

The chain carries TRBV7-2 and TRBJ1-2; D call uncertain. The CDR3 is made up of 13 amino acids. CDR1 is SGHTA, CDR2 FQGNSA, per germline. The V end was cut by 2 bases, the J end by 7 bases, with 11 bases between. This CDR3 is CASSLNRFGGYTF. Here the CDR3 DNA reads TGTGCCAGCAGCTTAAATAGGTTTGGTGGCTACACCTTC.

This clone was found a few times. This chain connects TRBV5-1 to TRBJ2-7; TRBD2 agrees at 14 bases. This CDR3 is built from 16 residues. The germline V gene encodes CDR1 SGHRS and CDR2 YFSETQ. Unmatched junction bases numbered 2, after V lost 3 bases and J lost 0 bases. The CDR3 spells CASSSGLAGGSYEQYF. CDR3 in DNA: TGCGCCAGCAGCTCCGGACTAGCGGGAGGCTCCTACGAGCAGTACTTC.

The chain employs TRBV24-1 and TRBJ2-7; D may match TRBD1 or TRBD2 (5 bases each). The CDR3 runs to 14 residues. Trimming cost V 11 bases and J 2 bases, with 18 bases left between them. Germline assignment: CDR1 KGHDR and CDR2 SFDVKD. The CDR3 DNA sequence: TGTGCCAAGAGCGTCGGTCAGGGACCCTACGAGCAGTACGTC. Amino acids: CAKSVGQGPYEQYV.

The genes are TRBV6-5 and TRBJ1-2; D might be TRBD1 (5 bases). The CDR3 has 15 amino acids. The germline V gene has CDR1 MNHEY and CDR2 SVGAGI. Trimming stripped 0 bases from V and 4 bases from J, with 12 bases between. The CDR3 loop reads CASSYSWGGGYGYTF. The CDR3 nucleotides read TGTGCCAGCAGTTACTCTTGGGGCGGGGGCTATGGCTACACCTTC.

The chain carries TRBV3-1 (or the pseudogene TRBV3-2) and TRBJ1-1, with D perhaps matching TRBD1 (5 bases). The germline V and J ends were trimmed by 1 base and 1 base, with 10 bases remaining between them. Germline-derived CDR1 and CDR2 are LGHDT and YNNKEL (reference sequence). This CDR3 has 15 amino acids. The CDR3 spells CASSQVIQGNTEAFF. DNA for the CDR3: TGTGCCAGCAGCCAAGTTATCCAGGGGAACACTGAAGCTTTCTTT.

The rearrangement joins TRBV24-1 to TRBJ1-1; no definite D call. Trimming left V 4 bases short and J 6 bases short, with 17 bases between. The germline V gene has CDR1 KGHDR and CDR2 SFDVKD. CDR3 length: 15 residues. The CDR3 protein is CATSDAETVGPEAFF. The CDR3 DNA sequence: TGTGCCACCAGTGACGCGGAGACGGTGGGTCCTGAAGCTTTCTTT.

The chain has TRBV4-1 and TRBJ2-7, with TRBD2 as a possible D gene (6 bases). The CDR3 contains 14 residues. The germline CDR1 and CDR2 sequences are MGHRA and YSYEKL. Trimming removed 4 bases at V and 3 bases at J, with 13 bases between. CDR3 region: CASSLRDWGYEQYV. The CDR3 DNA sequence: TGCGCCAGCAGCCTCCGGGACTGGGGCTACGAGCAGTACGTC.

The sample holds a few counts of this clone. This sequence joins TRBV7-2 and TRBJ1-2; D not certain. The germline V gene encodes CDR1 SGHTA and CDR2 FQGNSA. The germline V and J ends were trimmed by 4 bases and 2 bases, with 11 bases remaining between them. This CDR3 comprises 14 residues. CDR3 region: CASSSPQGNYGYTF. The CDR3 DNA sequence: TGTGCCAGCAGCTCGCCGCAAGGGAACTATGGCTACACCTTC.